A few counts support the clone carrying this TCR beta chain. The antigen remains undetermined. This CDR3 comprises 12 residues. Trimming pared 6 bases from V and 7 bases from J, leaving 9 bases between. This sample stems from a study of T-cell memory formation after mild COVID-19. TCRdb recomputed calls from the 5' RACE reads with MiXCR, one row per CDR3 protein. The data show hundreds of thousands of distinct CDR3 sequences, around 28% seen once. Study observations and caveats: A second wave expanding day 15 to 37 was CD4+-biased; contracting clones were balanced. For contracting clones, CD4+ ones sat mainly in CM and EM, CD8+ in EMRA.

Source material: PBMCs or a T cell subset sorted from them (not recorded which). The gene calls are TRBV12-3 or TRBV12-4 and TRBJ2-2; no clear D. The sequence was obtained from an adult woman who had mild COVID-19 (a few samples of this study predate the infection). Cell type and time point are not known. CDR3 nucleotide sequence: TGTGCCAGCAGATCTTTTAACGGGGAGCTGTTTTTT. Protein product: CASRSFNGELFF.